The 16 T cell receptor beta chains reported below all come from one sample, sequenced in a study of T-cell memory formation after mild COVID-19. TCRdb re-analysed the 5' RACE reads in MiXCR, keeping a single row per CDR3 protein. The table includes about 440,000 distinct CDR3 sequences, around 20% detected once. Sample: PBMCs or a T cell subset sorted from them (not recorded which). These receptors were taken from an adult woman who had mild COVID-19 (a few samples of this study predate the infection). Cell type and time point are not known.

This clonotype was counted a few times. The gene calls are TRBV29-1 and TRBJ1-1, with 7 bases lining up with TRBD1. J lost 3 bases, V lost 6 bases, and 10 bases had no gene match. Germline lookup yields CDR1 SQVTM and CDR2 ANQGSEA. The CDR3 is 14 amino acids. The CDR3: CSVQGVGRDTEAFF. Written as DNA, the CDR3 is TGCAGCGTGCAGGGGGTTGGCCGGGACACTGAAGCTTTCTTT.

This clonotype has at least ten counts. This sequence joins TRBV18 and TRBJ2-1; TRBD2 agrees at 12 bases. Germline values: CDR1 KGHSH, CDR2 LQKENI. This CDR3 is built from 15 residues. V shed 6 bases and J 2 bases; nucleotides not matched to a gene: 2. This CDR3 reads CASSASGGAYNEQFF. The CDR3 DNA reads TGTGCCAGCTCGGCTAGCGGGGGGGCCTACAATGAGCAGTTCTTC.

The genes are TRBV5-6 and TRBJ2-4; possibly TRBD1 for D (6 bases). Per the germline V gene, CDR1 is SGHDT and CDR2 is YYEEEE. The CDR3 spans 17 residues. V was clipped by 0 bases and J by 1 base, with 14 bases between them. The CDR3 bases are TGTGCCAGCAGCTTGGCCCTCGTGGGGGCGGCCAAAAACATTCAGTACTTC. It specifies CASSLALVGAAKNIQYF.

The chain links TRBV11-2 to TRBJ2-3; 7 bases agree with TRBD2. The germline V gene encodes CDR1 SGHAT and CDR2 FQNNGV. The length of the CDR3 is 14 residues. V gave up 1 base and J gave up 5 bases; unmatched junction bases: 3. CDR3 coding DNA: TGTGCCAGCAGCTTAGTGGGGGGGGTAGATACGCAGTATTTT. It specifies CASSLVGGVDTQYF.

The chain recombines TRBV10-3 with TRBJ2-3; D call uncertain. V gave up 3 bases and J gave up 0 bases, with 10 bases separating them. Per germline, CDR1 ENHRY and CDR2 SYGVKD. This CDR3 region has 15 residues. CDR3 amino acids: CAISDSAVSTDTQYF. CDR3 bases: TGTGCCATCAGTGACTCGGCGGTTAGCACAGATACGCAGTATTTT.

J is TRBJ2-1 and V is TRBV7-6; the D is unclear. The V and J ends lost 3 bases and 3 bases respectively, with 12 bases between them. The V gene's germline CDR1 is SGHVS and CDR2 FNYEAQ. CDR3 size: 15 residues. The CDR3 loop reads CASSFSPFNYNEQFF. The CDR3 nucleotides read TGTGCCAGCAGCTTCTCCCCGTTTAACTACAATGAGCAGTTCTTC.

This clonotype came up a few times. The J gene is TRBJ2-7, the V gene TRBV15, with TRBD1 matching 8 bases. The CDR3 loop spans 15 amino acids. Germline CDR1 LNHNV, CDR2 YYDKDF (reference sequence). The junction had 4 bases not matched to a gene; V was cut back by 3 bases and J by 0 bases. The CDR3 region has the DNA TGTGCCACCAGCAGCGGCGGGACAGGCTCCTACGAGCAGTACTTC. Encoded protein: CATSSGGTGSYEQYF.

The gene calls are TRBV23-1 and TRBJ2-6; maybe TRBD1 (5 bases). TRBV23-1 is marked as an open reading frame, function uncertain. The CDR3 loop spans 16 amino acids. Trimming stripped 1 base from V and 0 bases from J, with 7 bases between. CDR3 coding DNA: TGCGCCAGCAGTCAATGCAGGGACTCTGGGGCCAACGTCCTGACTTTC. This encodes CASSQCRDSGANVLTF.

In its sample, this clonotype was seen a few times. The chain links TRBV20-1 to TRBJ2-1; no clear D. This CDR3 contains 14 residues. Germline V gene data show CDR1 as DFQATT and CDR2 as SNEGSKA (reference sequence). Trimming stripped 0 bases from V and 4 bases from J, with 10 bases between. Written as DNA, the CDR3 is TGCAGTGCTAGAGAACATAACCCTTACAATGAGCAGTTCTTC. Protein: CSAREHNPYNEQFF.

The CDR3 sequence: CASSLPGEGYEQYF. DNA for the CDR3: TGCGCCAGCAGCCTGCCCGGGGAGGGATACGAGCAGTACTTC. The chain uses TRBV4-1 and TRBJ2-7, with 7 bases that match TRBD2. Germline CDR1 reads MGHRA; CDR2 reads YSYEKL. This CDR3 region has 14 residues. Unmatched junction bases numbered 7, after V lost 4 bases and J lost 4 bases.

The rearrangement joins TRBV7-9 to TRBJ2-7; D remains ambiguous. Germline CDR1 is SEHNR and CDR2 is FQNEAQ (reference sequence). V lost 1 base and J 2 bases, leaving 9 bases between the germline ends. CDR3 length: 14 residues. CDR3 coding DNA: TGTGCCAGCAGCTTAGGCCCAGGAGCCTACGAGCAGTACTTC. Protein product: CASSLGPGAYEQYF.

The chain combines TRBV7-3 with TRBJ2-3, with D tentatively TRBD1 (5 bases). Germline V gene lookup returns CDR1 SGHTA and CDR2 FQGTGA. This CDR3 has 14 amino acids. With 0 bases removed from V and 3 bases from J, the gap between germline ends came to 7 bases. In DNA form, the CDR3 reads TGTGCCAGCAGCTTAACGGGGCCAACAGATACGCAGTATTTT. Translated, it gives CASSLTGPTDTQYF.

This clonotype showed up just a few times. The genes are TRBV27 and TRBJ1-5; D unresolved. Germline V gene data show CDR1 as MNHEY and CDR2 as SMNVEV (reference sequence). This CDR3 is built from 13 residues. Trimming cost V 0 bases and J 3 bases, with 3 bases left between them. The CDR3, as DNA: TGTGCCAGCAGTTTATCGGTCAATCAGCCCCAGCATTTT. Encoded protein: CASSLSVNQPQHF.

The CDR3 spells CASSHRDSLTYEQYF. The CDR3 DNA reads as TGTGCCAGCAGCCACCGGGACTCACTGACCTACGAGCAGTACTTC. This chain connects TRBV7-9 to TRBJ2-7; D is perhaps TRBD2 (6 bases). V lost 5 bases, J lost 2 bases, and 16 bases lay in between. CDR1 is SEHNR and CDR2 is FQNEAQ in the germline V gene (reference sequence). The CDR3 consists of 15 residues.

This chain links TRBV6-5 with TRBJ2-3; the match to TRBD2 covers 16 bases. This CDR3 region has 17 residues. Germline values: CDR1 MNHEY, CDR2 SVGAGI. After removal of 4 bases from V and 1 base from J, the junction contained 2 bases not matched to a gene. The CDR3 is CASSSGLAGGRTDTQYF. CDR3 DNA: TGTGCCAGCAGTTCGGGACTAGCGGGGGGGCGCACAGATACGCAGTATTTT.

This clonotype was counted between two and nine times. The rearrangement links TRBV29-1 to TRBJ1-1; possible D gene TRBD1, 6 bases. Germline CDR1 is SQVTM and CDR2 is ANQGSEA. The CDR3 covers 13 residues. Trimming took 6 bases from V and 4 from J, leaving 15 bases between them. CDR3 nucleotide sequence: TGCAGCGTGGACAGAGGGGGAGGCACTGAAGCTTTCTTT. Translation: CSVDRGGGTEAFF.